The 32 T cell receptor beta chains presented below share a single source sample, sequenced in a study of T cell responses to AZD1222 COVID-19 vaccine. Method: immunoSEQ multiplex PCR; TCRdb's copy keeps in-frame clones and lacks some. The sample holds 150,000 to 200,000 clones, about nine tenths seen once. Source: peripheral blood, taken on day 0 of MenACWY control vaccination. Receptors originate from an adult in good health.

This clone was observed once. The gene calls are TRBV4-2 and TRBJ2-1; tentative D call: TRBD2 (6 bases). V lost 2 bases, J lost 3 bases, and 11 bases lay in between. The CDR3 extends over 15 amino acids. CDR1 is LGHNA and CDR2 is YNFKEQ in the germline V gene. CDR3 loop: CASSQRVEGYNEQFF. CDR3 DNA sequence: TGTGCCAGCAGCCAAAGGGTGGAGGGCTACAATGAGCAGTTCTTC.

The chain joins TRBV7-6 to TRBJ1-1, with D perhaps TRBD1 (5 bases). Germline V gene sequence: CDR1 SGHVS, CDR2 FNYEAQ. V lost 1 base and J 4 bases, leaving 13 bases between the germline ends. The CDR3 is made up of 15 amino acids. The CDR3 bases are TGTGCCAGCAGCTTAGAGGGGCTTGAGGGCACTGAAGCTTTCTTT. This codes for CASSLEGLEGTEAFF.

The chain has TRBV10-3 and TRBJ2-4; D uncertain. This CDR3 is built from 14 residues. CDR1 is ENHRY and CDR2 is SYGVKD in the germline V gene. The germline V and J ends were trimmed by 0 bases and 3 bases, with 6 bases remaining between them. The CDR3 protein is CAISESSFKNIQYF. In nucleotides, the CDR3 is TGTGCCATCAGTGAGTCGAGTTTCAAAAACATTCAGTACTTC.

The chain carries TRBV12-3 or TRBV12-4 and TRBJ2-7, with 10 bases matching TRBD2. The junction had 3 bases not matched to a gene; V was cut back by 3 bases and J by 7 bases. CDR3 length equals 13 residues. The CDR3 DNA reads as TGTGCCAGCAGTTTTAAACTAGCGGGGGAGCAGTACTTC. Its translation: CASSFKLAGEQYF.

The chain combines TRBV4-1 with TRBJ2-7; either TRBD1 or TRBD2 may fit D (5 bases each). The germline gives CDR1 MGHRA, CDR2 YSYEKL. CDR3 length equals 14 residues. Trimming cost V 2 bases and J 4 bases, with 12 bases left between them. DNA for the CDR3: TGCGCCAGCAGCCAACCCGGGACCCTTTACGAGCAGTACTTC. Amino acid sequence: CASSQPGTLYEQYF.

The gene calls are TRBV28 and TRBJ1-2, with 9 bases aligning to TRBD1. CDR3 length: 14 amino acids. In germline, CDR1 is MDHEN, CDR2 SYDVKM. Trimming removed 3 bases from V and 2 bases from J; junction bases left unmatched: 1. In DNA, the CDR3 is TGTGCCAGCAGTTTGACAGGGGGGAACTATGGCTACACCTTC. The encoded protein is CASSLTGGNYGYTF.

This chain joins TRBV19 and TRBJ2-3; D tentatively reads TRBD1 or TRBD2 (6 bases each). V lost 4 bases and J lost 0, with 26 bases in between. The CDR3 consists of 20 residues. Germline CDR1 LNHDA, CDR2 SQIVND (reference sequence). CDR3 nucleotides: TGTGCCAGTAGTACCTCACGGGGGCGACGAGGGAGTGCTAGCACAGATACGCAGTATTTT. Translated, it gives CASSTSRGRRGSASTDTQYF.

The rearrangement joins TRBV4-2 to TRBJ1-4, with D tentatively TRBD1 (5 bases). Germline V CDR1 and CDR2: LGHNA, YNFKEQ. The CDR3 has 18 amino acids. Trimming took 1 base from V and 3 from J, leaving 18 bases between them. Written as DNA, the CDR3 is TGTGCCAGCAGCCAAGGGGGGAGGGGATTGAGGGCTAATGAAAAACTGTTTTTT. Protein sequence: CASSQGGRGLRANEKLFF.

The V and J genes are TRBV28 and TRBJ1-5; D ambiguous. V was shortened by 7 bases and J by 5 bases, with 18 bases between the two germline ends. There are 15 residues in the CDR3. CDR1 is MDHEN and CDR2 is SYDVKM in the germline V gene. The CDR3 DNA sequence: TGTGCCAGCACGCCGCGGGGTAAGGACGATCAGCCCCAGCATTTT. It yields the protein CASTPRGKDDQPQHF.

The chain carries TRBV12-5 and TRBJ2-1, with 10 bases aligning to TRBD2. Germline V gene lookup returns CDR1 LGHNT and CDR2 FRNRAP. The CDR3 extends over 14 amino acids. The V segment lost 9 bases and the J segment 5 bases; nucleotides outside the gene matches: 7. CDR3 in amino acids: CASTGTSDHNEQFF. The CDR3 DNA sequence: TGTGCTAGCACCGGGACTAGCGACCACAATGAGCAGTTCTTC.

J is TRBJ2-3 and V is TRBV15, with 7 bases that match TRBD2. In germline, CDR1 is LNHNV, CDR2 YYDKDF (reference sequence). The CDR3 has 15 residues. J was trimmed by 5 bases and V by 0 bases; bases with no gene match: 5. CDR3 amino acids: CATSREAGEGDTQYF. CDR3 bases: TGTGCCACCAGCAGAGAGGCGGGGGAAGGAGATACGCAGTATTTT.

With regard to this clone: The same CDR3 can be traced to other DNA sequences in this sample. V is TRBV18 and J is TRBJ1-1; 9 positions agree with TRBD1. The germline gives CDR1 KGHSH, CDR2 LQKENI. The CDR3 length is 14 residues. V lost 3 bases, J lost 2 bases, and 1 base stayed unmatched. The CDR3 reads CASSPGQGNTEAFF. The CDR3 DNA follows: TGTGCCAGCTCACCGGGACAGGGTAACACTGAAGCTTTCTTT.

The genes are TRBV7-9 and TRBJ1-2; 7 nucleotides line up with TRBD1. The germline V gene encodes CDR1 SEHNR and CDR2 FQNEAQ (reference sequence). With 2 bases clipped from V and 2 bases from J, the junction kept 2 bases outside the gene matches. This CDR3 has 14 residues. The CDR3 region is CASSLSTGNYGYTF. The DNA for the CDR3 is TGTGCCAGCAGCTTATCGACAGGGAACTATGGCTACACCTTC.

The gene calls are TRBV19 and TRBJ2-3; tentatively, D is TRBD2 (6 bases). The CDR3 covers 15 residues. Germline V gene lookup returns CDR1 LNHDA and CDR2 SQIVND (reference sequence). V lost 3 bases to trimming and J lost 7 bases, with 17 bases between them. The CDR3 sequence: CASSIWRGSTNTQYF. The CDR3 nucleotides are TGTGCCAGTAGTATTTGGAGGGGAAGCACGAATACGCAGTATTTT.

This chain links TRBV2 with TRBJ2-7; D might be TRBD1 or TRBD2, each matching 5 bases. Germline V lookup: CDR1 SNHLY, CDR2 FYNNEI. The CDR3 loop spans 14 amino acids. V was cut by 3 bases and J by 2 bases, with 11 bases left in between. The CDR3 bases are TGTGCCAGCAGTGACGGGGCGACCGCCTACGAGCAGTACTTC. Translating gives CASSDGATAYEQYF.

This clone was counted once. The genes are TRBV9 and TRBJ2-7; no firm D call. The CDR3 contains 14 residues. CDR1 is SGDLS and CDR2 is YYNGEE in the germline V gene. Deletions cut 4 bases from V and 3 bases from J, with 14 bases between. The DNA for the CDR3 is TGTGCCAGCAGCCCCCATATGATCAGCTACGAGCAGTACTTC. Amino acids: CASSPHMISYEQYF.

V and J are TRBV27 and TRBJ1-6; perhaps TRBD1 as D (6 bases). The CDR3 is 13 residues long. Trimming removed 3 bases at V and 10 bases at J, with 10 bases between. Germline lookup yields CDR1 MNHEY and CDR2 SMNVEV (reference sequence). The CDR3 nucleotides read TGTGCCAGCAGTTTTTCAGGGGTCTCACCCCTCCACTTT. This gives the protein CASSFSGVSPLHF.

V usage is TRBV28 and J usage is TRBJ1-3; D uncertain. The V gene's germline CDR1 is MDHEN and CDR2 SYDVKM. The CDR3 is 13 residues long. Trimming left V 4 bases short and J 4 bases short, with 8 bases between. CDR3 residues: CASSSDPGNTIYF. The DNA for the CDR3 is TGTGCCAGCAGTTCCGACCCAGGAAACACCATATATTTT. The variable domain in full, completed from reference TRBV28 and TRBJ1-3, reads DVKVTQSSRYLVKRTGEKVFLECVQDMDHENMFWYRQDPGLGLRLIYFSYDVKMKEKGDIPEGYSVSREKKERFSLILESASTNQTSMYLCASSSDPGNTIYFGEGSWLTVV.

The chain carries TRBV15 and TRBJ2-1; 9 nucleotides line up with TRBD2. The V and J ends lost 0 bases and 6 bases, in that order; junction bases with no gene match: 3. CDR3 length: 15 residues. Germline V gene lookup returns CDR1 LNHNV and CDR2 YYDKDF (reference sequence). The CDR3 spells CATSREAGGRNEQFF. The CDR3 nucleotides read TGTGCCACCAGCAGAGAAGCGGGGGGCCGCAATGAGCAGTTCTTC.

CDR3 loop: CASSSPAGGVNTEAFF. The CDR3 region has the DNA TGTGCCAGCAGTTCGCCCGCGGGGGGTGTGAACACTGAAGCTTTCTTT. The chain uses TRBV28 and TRBJ1-1, with D tentatively TRBD1 (5 bases). CDR1 is MDHEN, CDR2 SYDVKM, per germline. V dropped 4 bases and J dropped 0 bases, with 15 bases sitting between them. CDR3 length: 16 amino acids.

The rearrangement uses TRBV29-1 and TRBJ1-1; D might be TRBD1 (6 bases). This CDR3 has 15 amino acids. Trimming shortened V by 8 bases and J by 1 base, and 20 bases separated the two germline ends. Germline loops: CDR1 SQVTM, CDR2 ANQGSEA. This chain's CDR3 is CSSFRDTTSNTEAFF. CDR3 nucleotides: TGCAGCAGTTTCCGGGACACCACGTCGAACACTGAAGCTTTCTTT.

The CDR3 here is CASSDSTSGDTDTQYF. CDR3 DNA: TGTGCCAGCAGTGACTCGACTAGCGGGGATACAGATACGCAGTATTTT. The genes are TRBV6-4 and TRBJ2-3, with 11 bases lining up with TRBD2. The V segment lost 0 bases and the J segment 3 bases; nucleotides outside the gene matches: 2. Germline V gives CDR1 MRHNA, CDR2 SNTAGT. The CDR3 has 16 amino acids.

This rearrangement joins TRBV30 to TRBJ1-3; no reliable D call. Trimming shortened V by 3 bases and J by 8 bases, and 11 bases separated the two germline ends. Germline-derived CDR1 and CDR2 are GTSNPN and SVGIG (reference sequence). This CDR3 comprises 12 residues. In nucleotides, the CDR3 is TGTGCCTGGAGGGAGGCAGGCGACACCATATATTTT. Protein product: CAWREAGDTIYF.

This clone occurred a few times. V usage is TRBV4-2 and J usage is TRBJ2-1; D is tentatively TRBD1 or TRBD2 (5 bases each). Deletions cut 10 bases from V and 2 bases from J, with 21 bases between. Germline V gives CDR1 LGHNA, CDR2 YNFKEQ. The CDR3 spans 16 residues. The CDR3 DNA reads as TGTGCCACCTCAGCCAACGGGGCTGAACCCTACAATGAGCAGTTCTTC. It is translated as CATSANGAEPYNEQFF.

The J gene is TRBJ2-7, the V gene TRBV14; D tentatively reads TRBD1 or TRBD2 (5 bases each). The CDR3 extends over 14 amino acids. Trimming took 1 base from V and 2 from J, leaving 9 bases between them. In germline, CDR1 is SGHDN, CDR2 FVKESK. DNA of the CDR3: TGTGCCAGCAGCCAAGGAAGGGGACCCTACGAGCAGTACTTC. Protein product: CASSQGRGPYEQYF.

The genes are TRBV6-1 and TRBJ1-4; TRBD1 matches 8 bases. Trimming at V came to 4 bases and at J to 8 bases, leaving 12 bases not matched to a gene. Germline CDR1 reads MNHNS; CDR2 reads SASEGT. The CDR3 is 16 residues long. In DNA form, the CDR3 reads TGTGCCAGCAGTGTCGGGACAGGAGGGAGACGGGAAAAACTGTTTTTT. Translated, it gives CASSVGTGGRREKLFF.

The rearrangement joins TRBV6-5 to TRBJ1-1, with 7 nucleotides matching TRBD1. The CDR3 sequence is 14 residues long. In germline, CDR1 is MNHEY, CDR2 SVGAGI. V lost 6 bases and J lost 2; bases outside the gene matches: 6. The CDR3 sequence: CASSPGTVNTEAFF. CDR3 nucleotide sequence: TGTGCCAGCAGCCCCGGGACAGTTAACACTGAAGCTTTCTTT.

The CDR3 nucleotides are TGTGCCAGCAGTTACCGGGGACAGGCGCCTGGAAACACCATATATTTT. This gives the protein CASSYRGQAPGNTIYF. This chain uses TRBV6-2 or TRBV6-3 with TRBJ1-3, with TRBD1 matching 8 bases. Germline V CDR1 and CDR2: MNHEY, SVGEGT. Trimming removed 2 bases from V and 2 bases from J; junction bases left unmatched: 5. This CDR3 contains 16 residues.

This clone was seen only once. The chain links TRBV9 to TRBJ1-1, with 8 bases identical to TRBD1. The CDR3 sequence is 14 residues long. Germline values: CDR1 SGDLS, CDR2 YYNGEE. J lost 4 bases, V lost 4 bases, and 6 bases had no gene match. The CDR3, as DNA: TGTGCCAGCAGCCCCGGGACAGGAACCACTGAAGCTTTCTTT. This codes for CASSPGTGTTEAFF.

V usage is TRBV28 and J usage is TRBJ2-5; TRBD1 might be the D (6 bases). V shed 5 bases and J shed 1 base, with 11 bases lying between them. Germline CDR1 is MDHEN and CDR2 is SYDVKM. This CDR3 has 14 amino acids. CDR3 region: CASSRQGLQETQYF. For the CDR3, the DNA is TGTGCCAGCAGTCGTCAGGGGCTCCAAGAGACCCAGTACTTC.

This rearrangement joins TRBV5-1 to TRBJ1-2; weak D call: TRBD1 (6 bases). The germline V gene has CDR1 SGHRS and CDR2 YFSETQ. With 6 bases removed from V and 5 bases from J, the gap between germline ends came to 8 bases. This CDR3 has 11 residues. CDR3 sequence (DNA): TGCGCCAGCATGGACAGTTATGGCTACACCTTC. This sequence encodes CASMDSYGYTF.

CDR3 loop: CASSLNGISYEQYF. DNA of the CDR3: TGTGCCAGCAGTTTAAATGGGATTTCCTACGAGCAGTACTTC. The V gene is TRBV27, the J gene TRBJ2-7; D ambiguous. Between the trimmed V and J ends, which lost 2 bases and 1 base, there was a span of 9 bases. The CDR3 has 14 residues. CDR1 MNHEY and CDR2 SMNVEV come from the germline V gene (reference sequence).